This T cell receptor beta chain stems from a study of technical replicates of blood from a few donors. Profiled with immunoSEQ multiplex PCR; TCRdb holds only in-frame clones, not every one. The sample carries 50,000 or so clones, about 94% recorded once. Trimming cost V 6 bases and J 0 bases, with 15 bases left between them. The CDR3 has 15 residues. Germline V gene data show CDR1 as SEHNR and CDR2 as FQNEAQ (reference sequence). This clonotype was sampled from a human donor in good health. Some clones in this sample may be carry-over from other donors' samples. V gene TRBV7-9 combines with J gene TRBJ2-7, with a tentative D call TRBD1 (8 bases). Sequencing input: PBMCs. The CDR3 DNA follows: TGTGCCAGCAGGCAGACAGGGGAGGGCTCCTACGAGCAGTACTTC. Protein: CASRQTGEGSYEQYF.